Below are 25 T cell receptor beta chains sequenced from a single sample in a study of CD8 T cells in Susac syndrome. Random hexamers were used to reverse transcribe the RNA input (0.5 to 1 ug). From the immunoSEQ multiplex PCR reads, TCRdb called clonotypes with MiXCR, one entry per CDR3 protein. The sample has about 150,000 distinct CDR3 sequences, 90% to 95% seen once. The sequencing input was CD4+ T cells from PBMCs. The receptors originated from a human donor with Susac syndrome.

The chain uses TRBV6-2 or TRBV6-3 and TRBJ2-7; 8 bases line up with TRBD1. This CDR3 spans 13 amino acids. The V gene end was trimmed by 5 bases and the J gene end by 6 bases; junction bases not matched to a gene: 6. Germline V lookup: CDR1 MNHEY, CDR2 SVGEGT. CDR3 DNA sequence: TGTGCCAGCAGTCTTCGGACAGGGCGCGAGCAGTACTTC. Its translation is CASSLRTGREQYF.

V is TRBV19 and J is TRBJ1-1; no clear D gene. There are 14 residues in the CDR3. The germline gives CDR1 LNHDA, CDR2 SQIVND (reference sequence). V gave up 3 bases and J gave up 1 base, with 9 bases separating them. The CDR3 loop reads CASSISRANTEAFF. The CDR3 DNA follows: TGTGCCAGTAGTATCTCGCGGGCGAACACTGAAGCTTTCTTT.

The CDR3 DNA reads as TGTGCCAGCAGTACAGGGACGCGCAATCAGCCCCAGCATTTT. Translating it yields CASSTGTRNQPQHF. This chain uses TRBV6-1 with TRBJ1-5; D might be TRBD1 (6 bases). Germline CDR1 reads MNHNS; CDR2 reads SASEGT. V lost 5 bases and J lost 2, with 10 bases in between. CDR3 size: 14 residues.

This clonotype was observed a single time. CDR3 region: CASSVRVGEDTDTQYF. The CDR3 DNA reads TGTGCCAGCAGCGTAAGGGTGGGGGAAGACACAGATACGCAGTATTTT. The chain links TRBV7-2 to TRBJ2-3; D might be TRBD1 or TRBD2, each matching 5 bases. V dropped 5 bases and J dropped 2 bases, with 17 bases sitting between them. This CDR3 comprises 16 residues. The germline V gene encodes CDR1 SGHTA and CDR2 FQGNSA.

The rearrangement uses TRBV5-1 and TRBJ2-7; 8 bases map to TRBD1. The length of the CDR3 is 14 residues. The V and J ends lost 5 bases and 1 base, in that order; junction bases with no gene match: 5. Germline CDR1 SGHRS, CDR2 YFSETQ. CDR3 nucleotides: TGCGCCAGCAGACTCGGACAGGGATCCTACGAGCAGTACTTC. This translates into CASRLGQGSYEQYF.

This chain joins TRBV2 and TRBJ1-1; D gene uncertain. Germline V gene sequence: CDR1 SNHLY, CDR2 FYNNEI. The CDR3 contains 13 residues. Trimming stripped 4 bases from V and 4 bases from J, with 10 bases between. This CDR3 reads CASSGTEGTEAFF. CDR3 sequence (DNA): TGTGCCAGCAGTGGGACCGAGGGCACTGAAGCTTTCTTT.

The genes are TRBV27 and TRBJ2-1; D is possibly TRBD1 or TRBD2 (5 bases each). Germline V gene sequence: CDR1 MNHEY, CDR2 SMNVEV (reference sequence). Trimming took 3 bases from V and 0 from J, leaving 12 bases between them. The CDR3 is 16 residues long. The CDR3 is CASSFLRDRSYNEQFF. In DNA form, the CDR3 reads TGTGCCAGCAGTTTTCTCCGGGACCGCTCCTACAATGAGCAGTTCTTC.

This clonotype was recorded only once. V and J are TRBV19 and TRBJ1-2; unclear D gene. The V end lost 6 bases, the J end lost 6 bases, and 5 bases lay between the germline ends. CDR1 LNHDA and CDR2 SQIVND come from the germline V gene (reference sequence). This CDR3 is built from 10 residues. The CDR3: CASRRDGYTF. CDR3 DNA: TGTGCCAGTAGGAGGGATGGCTACACCTTC.

A few counts support this clonotype. The V call is TRBV7-2, the J call TRBJ2-5; no definite D call. CDR1 and CDR2 (germline): SGHTA, FQGNSA. The ends were cut back, 1 base at V and 7 bases at J, with 4 bases in the middle. This CDR3 contains 11 residues. CDR3 residues: CASSLGGTQYF. CDR3 nucleotides: TGTGCCAGCAGCTTAGGGGGGACCCAGTACTTC.

The chain links TRBV2 to TRBJ1-6; 7 bases are a match to TRBD1. This CDR3 is built from 14 residues. Per the germline V gene, CDR1 is SNHLY and CDR2 is FYNNEI. The J segment lost 4 bases and the V segment lost 7 bases, leaving 4 bases of the junction unmatched. CDR3 protein: CASKGRGYNSPLHF. The CDR3 nucleotides read TGTGCCAGCAAAGGCAGGGGGTATAATTCACCCCTCCACTTT.

This clonotype came up once. One end of the junction does not line up with germline, which may come from a read error. This rearrangement joins TRBV15 to TRBJ2-3; D gene uncertain. Germline V gene sequence: CDR1 LNHNV, CDR2 YYDKDF (reference sequence). This CDR3 spans 11 amino acids. CDR3 loop: CATSRDGNAMF. The DNA of the CDR3 is TGTGCCACCAGCAGAGATGGAAACGCTATGTTT.

The rearrangement uses TRBV2 and TRBJ2-3; no definite D call. V shed 1 base and J shed 4 bases, with 6 bases lying between them. This CDR3 has 13 residues. Germline-derived CDR1 and CDR2 are SNHLY and FYNNEI. The CDR3 region is CASSEEMADTQYF. The CDR3 nucleotides read TGTGCCAGCAGTGAAGAAATGGCAGATACGCAGTATTTT. Together with reference TRBV2 and TRBJ2-3, the CDR3 gives the full variable domain: EPEVTQTPSHQVTQMGQEVILRCVPISNHLYFYWYRQILGQKVEFLVSFYNNEISEKSEIFDDQFSVERPDGSNFTLKIRSTKLEDSAMYFCASSEEMADTQYFGPGTRLTVL.

The rearrangement uses TRBV12-3 or TRBV12-4 and TRBJ1-2; D is unresolved. The CDR3 runs 15 residues. V was shortened by 7 bases and J by 0 bases, with 15 bases between the two germline ends. The CDR3 spells CASTEAGLANYGYTF. The CDR3 DNA reads TGTGCCAGCACCGAAGCGGGGTTGGCTAACTATGGCTACACCTTC.

The chain combines TRBV5-1 with TRBJ2-3, with D unresolved. Trimming removed 0 bases at V and 3 bases at J, with 17 bases between. The CDR3 totals 17 residues. Per the germline V gene, CDR1 is SGHRS and CDR2 is YFSETQ. Here the CDR3 DNA reads TGCGCCAGCAGCTTGGCGACTTCGACTGATTTTACAGATACGCAGTATTTT. It encodes CASSLATSTDFTDTQYF.

The chain links TRBV5-4 to TRBJ2-5; a weak D match, TRBD2 (5 bases). V was pared by 3 bases and J by 6 bases, with 18 bases between. Per germline, CDR1 SGHNT and CDR2 YYREEE (reference sequence). CDR3 length: 15 amino acids. The DNA of the CDR3 is TGTGCCAGCAGCTCCGAGCGTGGGGAGAAGCAGACCCAGTACTTC. It encodes CASSSERGEKQTQYF.

This chain connects TRBV5-6 to TRBJ2-7; D possibly corresponds to TRBD1 (5 bases). The CDR3 sequence is 14 residues long. The germline gives CDR1 SGHDT, CDR2 YYEEEE. Trimming stripped 4 bases from V and 3 bases from J, with 14 bases between. DNA for the CDR3: TGTGCCAGCAGCGCGGTGGGCAGGGTCTACGAGCAGTACTTC. Translation: CASSAVGRVYEQYF.

The sample holds a few counts of this clonotype. This chain connects TRBV7-8 to TRBJ2-7; no clear D. CDR1 is SGHVS, CDR2 FQNEAQ, per germline. V was cut by 8 bases and J by 0 bases, with 11 bases left in between. The CDR3 totals 13 residues. The DNA for the CDR3 is TGTGCCAGCGAGGCCCAAAGCTCCTACGAGCAGTACTTC. This translates into CASEAQSSYEQYF.

The chain combines TRBV20-1 with TRBJ1-3, with D unclear. The CDR3 consists of 14 residues. V lost 1 base and J 0 bases, leaving 7 bases between the germline ends. Germline CDR1 DFQATT, CDR2 SNEGSKA (reference sequence). The DNA for the CDR3 is TGCAGTGCTAGAGTGGAGAGCTCTGGAAACACCATATATTTT. This encodes CSARVESSGNTIYF.

The CDR3, as DNA: TGTGCCAGCAGCCTACGTGGAGGGGTCGACGAGCAGTACTTC. Its translation: CASSLRGGVDEQYF. The V gene is TRBV11-3, the J gene TRBJ2-7; D is perhaps TRBD2 (6 bases). Looked up from germline, CDR1 is SGHNT and CDR2 is YENEEA. The V gene lost 5 bases and the J gene lost 5 bases, with 16 bases spanning the gap. CDR3 length: 14 residues.

The CDR3: CASSPRRANEQFF. The CDR3 coding sequence is TGTGCCAGCTCCCCGCGTAGGGCCAATGAGCAGTTCTTC. The gene calls are TRBV27 and TRBJ2-1; D is ambiguous. The CDR3 totals 13 residues. CDR1 is MNHEY and CDR2 is SMNVEV in the germline V gene (reference sequence). V lost 8 bases to trimming and J lost 6 bases, with 14 bases between them.

This clonotype was recorded only once. The CDR3 region is CASSLPGTEKLFF. For the CDR3, the DNA is TGTGCCAGCAGTTTACCCGGGACTGAAAAACTGTTTTTT. This chain connects TRBV25-1 to TRBJ1-4, with D maybe TRBD1 (5 bases). The CDR3 has 13 residues. Germline loops: CDR1 MGHDK, CDR2 SYGVNS. Trimming shortened V by 5 bases and J by 7 bases, and 11 bases separated the two germline ends. The whole variable domain, filled in from reference TRBV25-1 and TRBJ1-4, reads EADIYQTPRYLVIGTGKKITLECSQTMGHDKMYWYQQDPGMELHLIHYSYGVNSTEKGDLSSESTVSRIRTEHFPLTLESARPSHTSQYLCASSLPGTEKLFFGSGTQLSVL.

The rearrangement links TRBV11-2 to TRBJ2-7; 7 nucleotides align to TRBD1. This CDR3 is built from 13 residues. V gave up 5 bases and J gave up 9 bases; unmatched junction bases: 10. From germline, CDR1 is SGHAT and CDR2 FQNNGV. The CDR3 spells CASSPGQPWVQYF. The CDR3 DNA sequence: TGTGCCAGCAGCCCGGGACAGCCCTGGGTGCAGTACTTC.

The rearrangement uses TRBV1 and TRBJ2-1; the table's D call, TRBD2, was not checked against the DNA. TRBV1 constitutes a pseudogene. The CDR3 is 20 residues long. The CDR3 loop is CTSSLCQGSSGAWPDNEQFF. For the CDR3, the DNA is TGCACCAGCAGCCTATGTCAGGGGTCTAGCGGGGCCTGGCCCGACAATGAGCAGTTCTTC.

The chain joins TRBV20-1 to TRBJ1-5; 8 positions agree with TRBD1. The CDR3 is 13 residues long. Germline V gene sequence: CDR1 DFQATT, CDR2 SNEGSKA (reference sequence). V shed 6 bases, J shed 6 bases, and the junction held 7 bases outside the gene matches. CDR3 in amino acids: CSAPTGVGQPQHF. For the CDR3, the DNA is TGCAGTGCCCCGACAGGGGTGGGTCAGCCCCAGCATTTT.

The chain combines TRBV5-4 with TRBJ1-2; TRBD1 agrees at 10 bases. The germline V gene has CDR1 SGHNT and CDR2 YYREEE (reference sequence). J was trimmed by 8 bases and V by 2 bases; bases with no gene match: 6. This CDR3 is built from 14 residues. CDR3 in amino acids: CASSLPGQGEGYTF. For the CDR3, the DNA is TGTGCCAGCAGCTTACCAGGACAGGGGGAAGGCTACACCTTC.